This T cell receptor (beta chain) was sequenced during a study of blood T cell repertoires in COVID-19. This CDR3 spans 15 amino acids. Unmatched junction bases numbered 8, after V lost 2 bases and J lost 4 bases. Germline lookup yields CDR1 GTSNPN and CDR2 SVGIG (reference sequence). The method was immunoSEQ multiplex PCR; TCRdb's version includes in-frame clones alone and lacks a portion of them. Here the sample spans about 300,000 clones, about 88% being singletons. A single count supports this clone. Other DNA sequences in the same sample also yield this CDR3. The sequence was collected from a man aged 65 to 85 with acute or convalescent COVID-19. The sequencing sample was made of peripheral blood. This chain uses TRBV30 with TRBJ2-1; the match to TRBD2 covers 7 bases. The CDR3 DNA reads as TGTGCCTGGAGTCTTGGCGGGAGAGGTTACAATGAGCAGTTCTTC. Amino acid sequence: CAWSLGGRGYNEQFF.